This T cell receptor beta chain is drawn from a study of prognosis after radiotherapy for stage I lung cancer. Study-wide background: Seven of the patients had squamous cell carcinoma tumors, while about 12 had adenocarcinoma tumors.

Researchers took about 5.9 milliliters of peripheral blood at each of two time points. Study-level results: The authors did not determine whether the expanded TCR clones were tumor-specific. Reduced Shannon entropy following stereotactic body radiation therapy was recorded in patients who developed distant metastases.

Genomic DNA served as the source from which two-round multiplex PCR generated TCR beta CDR3 amplicons. First-round PCR employed TRBV- and TRBJ-specific primers for each gene. TCRdb re-called the multiplex PCR reads through MiXCR, storing one row per CDR3 protein. The table lists around 14,000 distinct CDR3 sequences, approximately 31% of them singletons. The CDR3 is 17 residues long. Germline CDR1 reads MRHNA; CDR2 reads SNTAGT. V was clipped by 5 bases and J by 6 bases; unmatched bases: 12. Comment on this clonotype: The antigen remains undetermined. This is likely an artifact of a read error, given a far larger clone one base away.

The sequence was obtained from a donor over 45 with non-small cell lung cancer. The chain uses TRBV6-4 and TRBJ2-2; 10 bases are a match to TRBD2. Sequencing used PBMCs, obtained before or after stereotactic body radiation therapy (not recorded which). The CDR3 loop reads CASSPGLAVVLAGELFF. The DNA for the CDR3 is TGTGCCAGCAGTCCCGGACTAGCGGTAGTTTTAGCCGGGGAGCTGTTTTTT.